A single sample is the source of the 7 T cell receptor beta chains below, sequenced in a study of T-cell memory formation after mild COVID-19. Each CDR3 protein is one row after TCRdb ran MiXCR on the 5' RACE reads. The table has 250,000 to 300,000 distinct CDR3 sequences, roughly 18% seen once; the top ten hold around 23%. The sample was PBMCs or a T cell subset sorted from them (not recorded which). The receptors originated from a man younger than 35 who had mild COVID-19 (a few samples of this study predate the infection). Cell type and time point are not known.

This clonotype appeared a single time. This sequence joins TRBV7-8 and TRBJ1-1; D might be TRBD1 (6 bases). Per the germline V gene, CDR1 is SGHVS and CDR2 is FQNEAQ. Trimming shortened V by 4 bases and J by 11 bases, and 17 bases separated the two germline ends. This CDR3 has 13 amino acids. The CDR3 spells CASSSTGYGEAFF. CDR3 DNA sequence: TGTGCCAGCAGCTCCACAGGGTACGGGGAGGCTTTCTTT.

The chain has TRBV7-9 and TRBJ2-5, with a possible D match to TRBD2 (6 bases). The CDR3 contains 16 residues. The germline V gene has CDR1 SEHNR and CDR2 FQNEAQ (reference sequence). V lost 5 bases and J lost 5, with 21 bases in between. The CDR3 loop is CASSPIPGGARETQYF. CDR3 in DNA: TGTGCCAGCAGCCCAATCCCAGGAGGGGCGCGGGAGACCCAGTACTTC.

This clonotype has only a few counts. The chain employs TRBV29-1 and TRBJ1-2, with 7 bases that match TRBD1. The length of the CDR3 is 12 residues. CDR1 and CDR2 from the germline V gene are SQVTM and ANQGSEA. Trimming took 3 bases from V and 7 from J; bases not matched to a gene: 5. CDR3 in DNA: TGCAGCGTTGACGGCGACAGGGCTGGCTACACCTTC. Translated: CSVDGDRAGYTF.

The genes are TRBV11-2 and TRBJ1-2, with TRBD1 as a possible D gene (5 bases). Trimming cost V 6 bases and J 8 bases, with 19 bases left between them. The length of the CDR3 is 14 residues. The germline V gene encodes CDR1 SGHAT and CDR2 FQNNGV. The CDR3 DNA sequence: TGTGCCAGCAGTTACGCTGAGACAGTAGGAGGCTACACCTTC. It translates to CASSYAETVGGYTF.

This clonotype was seen only a few times. The gene calls are TRBV9 and TRBJ2-2; tentatively, D is TRBD1 or TRBD2 (6 bases each). The V gene's germline CDR1 is SGDLS and CDR2 YYNGEE. This CDR3 region has 18 residues. The ends were cut back, 4 bases at V and 6 bases at J, with 25 bases in the middle. This chain's CDR3 is CASSRLEGVGRPSGELFF. CDR3 DNA sequence: TGTGCCAGCAGCCGCCTGGAGGGGGTAGGCCGTCCATCCGGGGAGCTGTTTTTT.

This clonotype was seen repeatedly, ten times or more. This sequence joins TRBV12-3 or TRBV12-4 and TRBJ1-1; D unresolved. V lost 2 bases and J lost 1, with 5 bases in between. The CDR3 totals 13 residues. For the CDR3, the DNA is TGTGCCAGCAGTTTAAACCCGAACACTGAAGCTTTCTTT. It translates to CASSLNPNTEAFF.

This clonotype was seen a handful of times. The rearrangement joins TRBV19 to TRBJ2-1, with D possibly matching TRBD2 (5 bases). The V gene's germline CDR1 is LNHDA and CDR2 SQIVND (reference sequence). Trimming pared 5 bases from V and 0 bases from J, leaving 8 bases between. This CDR3 is 14 amino acids long. The chain's CDR3 is CASSPTSSYNEQFF. The CDR3 coding sequence is TGTGCCAGTAGTCCCACTAGCTCCTACAATGAGCAGTTCTTC.